This TCR beta chain appears in the sequencing data of a study of Ad26.COV2.S vaccination and SARS-CoV-2 variants. Study-wide background: Participant was drawn from the COV1001 Ad26.COV2.S trial arm. Once or twice, 56 days apart, Ad26.COV2.S was delivered intramuscularly.

V gave up 4 bases and J gave up 5 bases; unmatched junction bases: 17. Germline CDR1 reads SGHVS; CDR2 reads FNYEAQ. CDR3 size: 18 residues. Here immunoSEQ multiplex PCR was the method, and the copy in TCRdb shows in-frame clones only, minus some. The sample includes about half a million clones, roughly nine tenths seen only once; the top ten take about 1.7%. As to treatment: roughly 20 received Ad26.COV2.S at low or high dose, single or two shots; about 5 received placebo; per-sample allocation not given. Sampling was performed 63 days after the first vaccine or placebo injection. Study-wide findings and caveats: Comparable non-spike TCR breadth was observed in vaccine and placebo recipients. Following vaccination, spike-specific CD8+ and CD4+ T cell responses reportedly exhibited substantial breadth.

Note on this clone: Its antigen remains unidentified.

This rearrangement joins TRBV7-6 to TRBJ2-1; 7 positions match TRBD2. The receptor's source is a person between 18 and 59 years old who received the Ad26.COV2.S COVID-19 vaccine or a placebo. The sequences come from peripheral blood, collected in a trial of Ad26.COV2.S vaccine versus placebo. CDR3 protein: CASSSPRAGGRQHNEQFF. CDR3 in DNA: TGTGCCAGCAGCTCCCCCAGGGCTGGCGGGAGACAACACAATGAGCAGTTCTTC.